A selection of T cell receptor beta chains follows, all from one sample in a study of T cell repertoires in cytomegalovirus infection. The antigens of these receptors remain unknown. TCRdb reprocessed the reads with MiXCR, giving one entry per CDR3 protein. The sample holds 550,000 to 850,000 distinct CDR3 sequences, around 30% seen once. The sequencing here drew on cultured PBMCs, taken from culture after CMV antigen stimulation. These receptors were collected from a human donor in good health (CMV status not recorded). Some clones in this sample may be carry-over from other donors' samples. Each CDR3 is given with its conserved first and last residue. Each record gives: clone size, D gene, J gene, V gene, CDR3 protein, CDR3 DNA. D genes are given only for firm matches. Not every row has a clone size; where given, it reads once, few, many or a size class.

-,-,TRBJ2-5,TRBV14,CASSQRVVKRETQYF,TGTGCCAGCAGCCAGAGGGTGGTAAAGAGGGAGACCCAGTACTTC
few,TRBD1,TRBJ2-1,TRBV12-3/TRBV12-4,CASSSGTEYNEQFF,TGTGCCAGCAGTTCCGGGACAGAGTACAATGAGCAGTTCTTC
many,-,TRBJ1-5,TRBV7-2,CASRRTQPQHF,TGTGCCAGCAGGAGGACTCAGCCCCAGCATTTT
once,-,TRBJ1-1,TRBV28,CASISSNTEAFF,TGTGCCAGTATAAGCTCAAACACTGAAGCTTTCTTT
many,-,TRBJ1-1,TRBV7-2,CASSLRSANTEAFF,TGTGCCAGCAGCTTAAGGTCAGCGAACACTGAAGCTTTCTTT
few,-,TRBJ2-1,TRBV10-3,CAISESRGTRDNEQFF,TGTGCCATCAGTGAGTCGCGTGGAACTAGAGACAATGAGCAGTTCTTC
-,TRBD2,TRBJ2-3,TRBV6-1,CASSDLLAGVTDTQYF,TGTGCCAGCAGTGACCTACTAGCGGGGGTCACAGATACGCAGTATTTT
-,TRBD1,TRBJ1-5,TRBV2,CASSERDRGGQPQHF,TGTGCCAGCAGTGAGCGGGACAGGGGAGGTCAGCCCCAGCATTTT
few,TRBD2,TRBJ2-1,TRBV7-6,CASSLGGSGRAYNEQFF,TGTGCCAGCAGCTTAGGGGGTAGCGGGAGGGCCTACAATGAGCAGTTCTTC
few,-,TRBJ1-2,TRBV2,CASSGDNYGYTF,TGTGCCAGCAGTGGGGACAACTATGGCTACACCTTC
-,-,TRBJ1-4,TRBV14,CASKGGTSNEKLFF,TGTGCCAGCAAGGGGGGGACCTCCAATGAAAAACTGTTTTTT
-,-,TRBJ1-4,TRBV12-3/TRBV12-4,CASSLLRGDREKLFF,TGTGCCAGCAGCCTCCTCAGGGGTGATCGGGAAAAACTGTTTTTT
-,TRBD1,TRBJ1-1,TRBV6-1,CASSEGTGRFTEAFF,TGTGCCAGCAGTGAAGGGACAGGGAGGTTCACTGAAGCTTTCTTT
once,-,TRBJ2-3,TRBV3-1,CASSLRGPADTQYF,TGTGCCAGCAGCCTCAGAGGTCCCGCAGATACGCAGTATTTT
-,-,TRBJ1-4,TRBV12-3/TRBV12-4,CASSFTGTNEKLFF,TGTGCCAGCAGTTTTACGGGAACTAATGAAAAACTGTTTTTT
-,-,TRBJ1-5,TRBV7-2,CASSSKGGQPQHF,TGTGCCAGCAGCTCAAAGGGTGGTCAGCCCCAGCATTTT
few,-,TRBJ2-1,TRBV11-2,CASSPIESSSYNEQFF,TGTGCCAGCAGCCCTATCGAGAGTAGCTCCTACAATGAGCAGTTCTTC
-,-,TRBJ1-2,TRBV6-6,CASNRGFDYGYTF,TGTGCCAGCAATCGAGGGTTTGACTATGGCTACACCTTC
few,-,TRBJ1-2,TRBV20-1,CSARDLPGYTF,TGCAGTGCTAGAGATTTACCGGGCTACACCTTC
many,-,TRBJ2-7,TRBV5-5,CASSPSRGGTYEQYF,TGTGCCAGCAGCCCCTCAAGGGGAGGCACCTACGAGCAGTACTTC
-,TRBD1,TRBJ2-5,TRBV7-9,CASSQDRGLQETQYF,TGTGCCAGCAGCCAGGACAGGGGGCTTCAAGAGACCCAGTACTTC
-,-,TRBJ2-3,TRBV20-1,CSARAPIGTDTQYF,TGCAGTGCTAGGGCCCCCATAGGCACAGATACGCAGTATTTT
few,TRBD1,TRBJ2-7,TRBV19,CATTPGTGTEQYF,TGTGCCACAACTCCCGGGACAGGGACCGAGCAGTACTTC
-,TRBD1,TRBJ2-1,TRBV11-3,CASSSGTGSSYNEQFF,TGTGCCAGCAGCTCAGGGACAGGGAGCTCCTACAATGAGCAGTTCTTC
-,TRBD2,TRBJ2-1,TRBV7-9,CACDSGRSYNEQFF,TGTGCCTGCGATAGCGGGAGATCCTACAATGAGCAGTTCTTC
once,-,TRBJ1-4,TRBV2,CASSVDTFNEKLFF,TGTGCCAGCAGTGTCGACACGTTTAATGAAAAACTGTTTTTT
-,-,TRBJ1-6,TRBV7-8,CASRRVEGSPLHF,TGTGCCAGCAGACGGGTTGAGGGTTCACCCCTCCACTTT
-,TRBD2,TRBJ2-2,TRBV7-2,CASSPFSSGDLAGELFF,TGTGCCAGCAGCCCTTTTTCTAGCGGGGATTTGGCCGGGGAGCTGTTTTTT
-,-,TRBJ2-3,TRBV7-9,CASIPVSGPTDTQYF,TGTGCCAGCATCCCGGTCAGCGGCCCCACAGATACGCAGTATTTT
-,-,TRBJ2-7,TRBV12-3/TRBV12-4,CASSGGPDEQYF,TGTGCCAGCAGTGGGGGGCCCGACGAGCAGTACTTC
-,TRBD1,TRBJ1-1,TRBV12-3/TRBV12-4,CASSFEGQLNTEAFF,TGTGCCAGCAGTTTCGAGGGACAGCTGAACACTGAAGCTTTCTTT
many,-,TRBJ1-1,TRBV7-2,CARDPKRTASNTEAFF,TGTGCCAGGGATCCCAAAAGGACAGCCTCGAACACTGAAGCTTTCTTT
-,-,TRBJ1-5,TRBV5-5,CASSHLMGGGQPQHF,TGTGCCAGCAGCCATCTGATGGGGGGTGGGCAGCCCCAGCATTTT
many,-,TRBJ2-5,TRBV7-2,CASSFADSLGETQYF,TGTGCCAGCAGCTTCGCGGACAGTCTAGGGGAGACCCAGTACTTC
many,-,TRBJ1-2,TRBV7-2,CASTRGSNYGYTF,TGTGCCAGCACCCGGGGCAGCAACTATGGCTACACCTTC
few,-,TRBJ2-1,TRBV19,CATAGTPYNEQFF,TGTGCCACTGCCGGGACACCTTACAATGAGCAGTTCTTC
-,-,TRBJ1-2,TRBV7-9,CASSLGDVVNYGYTF,TGTGCCAGCAGCTTAGGGGACGTGGTAAACTATGGCTACACCTTC
many,-,TRBJ1-1,TRBV7-6,CASSLGQGVEAFF,TGTGCCAGCAGCTTAGGGCAGGGAGTTGAAGCTTTCTTT
-,-,TRBJ2-5,TRBV28,CASRGGGAIETQYF,TGTGCCAGCAGAGGGGGGGGGGCCATTGAGACCCAGTACTTC
-,TRBD2,TRBJ2-7,TRBV14,CASSQVRTSGISYEQYF,TGTGCCAGCAGCCAAGTCCGGACTAGCGGGATCTCCTACGAGCAGTACTTC
-,TRBD1,TRBJ2-1,TRBV27,CASSFDRRTGEGDEQFF,TGTGCCAGCAGTTTCGATCGGCGGACAGGGGAAGGGGATGAGCAGTTCTTC
-,TRBD2,TRBJ2-3,TRBV11-2,CASSPLTSGGVDTQYF,TGTGCCAGCAGCCCCTTGACTAGCGGGGGTGTAGATACGCAGTATTTT